A selection of T cell receptor beta chains follows, all from one sample in a study of cytomegalovirus exposure and HLA in healthy donors. Libraries were prepared by immunoSEQ multiplex PCR; TCRdb keeps only in-frame clonotypes and omits some of them. The sample contains under 200,000 clones, roughly 81% of which appear only once. The sequenced sample was PBMCs. These receptor sequences come from a woman in her twenties or thirties in good health and CMV-seronegative. The CDR3 runs from the conserved cysteine through the conserved F or W. Fields, in order: J gene, clone size, V gene, D gene, CDR3 protein, CDR3 DNA. D genes are given only for firm matches. A clone size is listed for some rows: how often the clone was seen (once, few, many), or a class if it is expanded.

J: TRBJ2-6; size: few; V: TRBV4-1; D: NA; CDR3: CASSQDPSGANVLTF; DNA: TGCGCCAGCAGCCAAGATCCTTCTGGGGCCAACGTCCTGACTTTC
J: TRBJ2-7; size: NA; V: TRBV19; D: TRBD1; CDR3: CASKRQGEGAGLEQYF; DNA: TGTGCCAGTAAAAGACAGGGGGAAGGAGCGGGGCTCGAGCAGTACTTC
J: TRBJ1-2; size: few; V: TRBV25-1; D: TRBD1; CDR3: CASTGVGGYTF; DNA: TGTGCCAGTACAGGGGTGGGAGGCTACACCTTC
J: TRBJ2-4; size: many; V: TRBV6-1; D: TRBD2; CDR3: CASSDASGTGIQYF; DNA: TGTGCCAGCAGTGATGCTAGCGGGACTGGCATTCAGTACTTC
J: TRBJ2-7; size: NA; V: TRBV30; D: TRBD2; CDR3: CAWSGTSGGAYEQYF; DNA: TGTGCCTGGAGTGGAACTAGCGGGGGGGCATACGAGCAGTACTTC
J: TRBJ1-2; size: NA; V: TRBV27; D: NA; CDR3: CASSPWGGVYGYTF; DNA: TGTGCCAGCAGCCCCTGGGGGGGTGTCTATGGCTACACCTTC
J: TRBJ1-1; size: once; V: TRBV6-6; D: TRBD1; CDR3: CASSYGTGGGGEAFF; DNA: TGTGCCAGCAGTTACGGGACAGGTGGCGGGGGTGAAGCTTTCTTT
J: TRBJ2-1; size: NA; V: TRBV7-8; D: NA; CDR3: CASSPGQTYNEQFF; DNA: TGTGCCAGCAGCCCCGGACAGACCTACAATGAGCAGTTCTTC
J: TRBJ2-7; size: NA; V: TRBV13; D: NA; CDR3: CASSWGGPTYEQYF; DNA: TGTGCCAGCAGCTGGGGGGGCCCCACCTACGAGCAGTACTTC
J: TRBJ1-3; size: once; V: TRBV6-5; D: NA; CDR3: CASSTGTSGNTIYF; DNA: TGTGCCAGCAGTACAGGGACATCTGGAAACACCATATATTTT
J: TRBJ2-7; size: NA; V: TRBV5-6; D: NA; CDR3: CASSSTGFYEQYF; DNA: TGTGCCAGCAGCTCGACGGGTTTCTACGAGCAGTACTTC
J: TRBJ1-1; size: NA; V: TRBV5-4; D: NA; CDR3: CASSPWRENTEAFF; DNA: TGTGCCAGCAGCCCCTGGCGGGAAAACACTGAAGCTTTCTTT
J: TRBJ2-7; size: few; V: TRBV7-8; D: NA; CDR3: CASSLVAAYEQYF; DNA: TGTGCCAGCAGCTTGGTAGCGGCTTACGAGCAGTACTTC
J: TRBJ1-5; size: few; V: TRBV30; D: NA; CDR3: CAWSWGDNQPQHF; DNA: TGTGCCTGGAGTTGGGGGGACAATCAGCCCCAGCATTTT
J: TRBJ2-7; size: NA; V: TRBV7-9; D: TRBD1; CDR3: CASSTPGGEQYF; DNA: TGTGCCAGCAGCACCCCAGGGGGCGAGCAGTACTTC
J: TRBJ2-2; size: NA; V: TRBV15; D: TRBD2; CDR3: CATSRDWEGVGTGELFF; DNA: TGTGCCACCAGCAGAGATTGGGAGGGCGTGGGGACCGGGGAGCTGTTTTTT
J: TRBJ2-1; size: once; V: TRBV30; D: TRBD2; CDR3: CAWSSGGGGYNEQFF; DNA: TGTGCCTGGAGTTCTGGTGGCGGGGGATACAATGAGCAGTTCTTC
J: TRBJ1-1; size: once; V: TRBV6-5; D: NA; CDR3: CASSYLSGLNTEAFF; DNA: TGTGCCAGCAGTTATCTAAGCGGCCTGAACACTGAAGCTTTCTTT
J: TRBJ1-4; size: NA; V: TRBV9; D: TRBD1; CDR3: CASSRTGTDNEKLFF; DNA: TGTGCCAGCAGCAGAACCGGGACAGATAATGAAAAACTGTTTTTT
J: TRBJ2-7; size: NA; V: TRBV9; D: TRBD1; CDR3: CASSPTDRAQYEQYF; DNA: TGTGCCAGCAGCCCCACGGACAGGGCCCAGTACGAGCAGTACTTC
J: TRBJ2-2; size: NA; V: TRBV30; D: NA; CDR3: CAWILPNTGELFF; DNA: TGTGCCTGGATACTACCGAACACCGGGGAGCTGTTTTTT
J: TRBJ1-1; size: NA; V: TRBV19; D: NA; CDR3: CASSPSYVMNTEAFF; DNA: TGTGCCAGTAGCCCGAGTTATGTCATGAACACTGAAGCTTTCTTT
J: TRBJ2-7; size: many; V: TRBV28; D: NA; CDR3: CASIPGAGSSYEQYF; DNA: TGTGCCAGCATCCCCGGGGCGGGGAGCTCCTACGAGCAGTACTTC
J: TRBJ1-2; size: NA; V: TRBV5-6; D: TRBD1; CDR3: CASSYRGWEANYGYTF; DNA: TGTGCCAGCAGCTACAGGGGGTGGGAAGCTAACTATGGCTACACCTTC
J: TRBJ2-7; size: NA; V: TRBV30; D: TRBD1; CDR3: CAWSGGQGTHEQYF; DNA: TGTGCCTGGAGTGGGGGACAGGGGACCCACGAGCAGTACTTC
J: TRBJ2-3; size: NA; V: TRBV6-1; D: TRBD2; CDR3: CASSGLAGGLTDTQYF; DNA: TGTGCCAGCAGTGGACTAGCGGGGGGGCTTACAGATACGCAGTATTTT
J: TRBJ2-7; size: once; V: TRBV19; D: NA; CDR3: CASRRGTDSSYEQYF; DNA: TGTGCCAGTAGAAGGGGGACGGATAGCTCCTACGAGCAGTACTTC
J: TRBJ2-2; size: NA; V: TRBV5-1; D: TRBD1; CDR3: CASSWPGGWNLAGELFF; DNA: TGCGCCAGCAGCTGGCCAGGGGGCTGGAATTTAGCCGGGGAGCTGTTTTTT
J: TRBJ2-1; size: NA; V: TRBV27; D: TRBD1; CDR3: CASSSPGQAYSYNEQFF; DNA: TGTGCCAGCAGTTCCCCTGGACAGGCCTACTCCTACAATGAGCAGTTCTTC
J: TRBJ1-2; size: NA; V: TRBV5-1; D: NA; CDR3: CASSLLQNYGYTF; DNA: TGCGCCAGCAGCTTGTTACAGAACTATGGCTACACCTTC
J: TRBJ1-1; size: NA; V: TRBV2; D: TRBD1; CDR3: CASSWDRRGEAFF; DNA: TGTGCCAGCAGTTGGGACAGGAGAGGTGAAGCTTTCTTT
J: TRBJ2-3; size: NA; V: TRBV6-6; D: TRBD1; CDR3: CASTRQGDTDTQYF; DNA: TGTGCCAGCACCAGACAGGGAGACACAGATACGCAGTATTTT
J: TRBJ2-5; size: once; V: TRBV11-2; D: TRBD1; CDR3: CASSQGQGVLTQYF; DNA: TGTGCCAGCAGCCAGGGACAGGGGGTCCTGACCCAGTACTTC
J: TRBJ2-7; size: NA; V: TRBV5-1; D: NA; CDR3: CASSLLSGAFYEQYF; DNA: TGCGCCAGCAGCTTGTTGTCAGGGGCATTCTACGAGCAGTACTTC
J: TRBJ1-1; size: once; V: TRBV9; D: TRBD1; CDR3: CASSVRGANTEAFF; DNA: TGTGCCAGCAGCGTCAGGGGGGCCAACACTGAAGCTTTCTTT
J: TRBJ2-7; size: NA; V: TRBV12-2; D: NA; CDR3: CASRFQRGLTYEQYF; DNA: TGTGCAAGTCGCTTTCAGCGGGGGTTAACCTACGAGCAGTACTTC
J: TRBJ1-1; size: NA; V: TRBV7-7; D: NA; CDR3: CASSPWTQNTEAFF; DNA: TGTGCCAGCAGCCCCTGGACACAGAACACTGAAGCTTTCTTT
J: TRBJ2-1; size: NA; V: TRBV7-9; D: NA; CDR3: CASSSTSGVGQFF; DNA: TGTGCCAGCAGTTCTACCTCAGGGGTCGGGCAGTTCTTC
J: TRBJ2-7; size: NA; V: TRBV28; D: NA; CDR3: CASRGSSYEQYF; DNA: TGTGCCAGCAGAGGGAGCTCCTACGAGCAGTACTTC
J: TRBJ2-1; size: NA; V: TRBV5-1; D: TRBD2; CDR3: CASVLGLAGSNEQFF; DNA: TGCGCCAGCGTCCTGGGACTAGCGGGGTCCAATGAGCAGTTCTTC
J: TRBJ2-7; size: NA; V: TRBV9; D: TRBD2; CDR3: CASSVGGEGYEQYF; DNA: TGTGCCAGCAGCGTTGGCGGGGAGGGGTACGAGCAGTACTTC
J: TRBJ2-3; size: NA; V: TRBV11-1; D: NA; CDR3: CASSFSFDTQYF; DNA: TGTGCCAGCAGCTTTTCCTTCGATACGCAGTATTTT
J: TRBJ2-7; size: NA; V: TRBV4-1; D: TRBD1; CDR3: CASSSPGQWIYEQYF; DNA: TGCGCCAGCAGCTCACCGGGACAGTGGATCTACGAGCAGTACTTC
J: TRBJ1-2; size: NA; V: TRBV19; D: NA; CDR3: CASSIVVQGSHGYTF; DNA: TGTGCCAGTAGTATAGTGGTGCAGGGCTCGCATGGCTACACCTTC
J: TRBJ1-5; size: few; V: TRBV30; D: TRBD1; CDR3: CAWSGGQGDQPQHF; DNA: TGTGCCTGGAGTGGGGGACAGGGTGATCAGCCCCAGCATTTT
J: TRBJ1-2; size: NA; V: TRBV27; D: TRBD1; CDR3: CASSAGQGARVEDGYTF; DNA: TGTGCCAGCAGTGCGGGACAGGGGGCGCGGGTGGAAGATGGCTACACCTTC